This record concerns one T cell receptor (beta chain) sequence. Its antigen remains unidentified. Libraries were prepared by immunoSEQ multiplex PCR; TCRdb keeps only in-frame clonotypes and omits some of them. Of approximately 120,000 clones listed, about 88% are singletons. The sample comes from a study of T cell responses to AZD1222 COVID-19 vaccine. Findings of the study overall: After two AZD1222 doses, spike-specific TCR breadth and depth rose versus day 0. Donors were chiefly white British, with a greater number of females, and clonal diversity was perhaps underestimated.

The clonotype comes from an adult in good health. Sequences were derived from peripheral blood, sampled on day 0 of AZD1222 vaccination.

For the CDR3, the DNA is TGCGCCAGCAGCTTGGCCGCGGGAGGTGGGAATGAGCAGTTCTTC. Protein sequence: CASSLAAGGGNEQFF. V and J are TRBV5-1 and TRBJ2-1, with 8 bases identical to TRBD2. Germline assignment: CDR1 SGHRS and CDR2 YFSETQ. The CDR3 has 15 residues. V shed 0 bases, J shed 7 bases, and the junction held 6 bases outside the gene matches.